A selection of T cell receptor beta chains follows, all from one sample in a study of monozygotic twins with inflammatory bowel disease. TCRdb re-called the 5' RACE reads and catalogs CDR3 proteins one per entry, DNA excluded. The sample is made up of approximately 380,000 distinct CDR3 sequences, and the top ten hold roughly 2.6% of it. Sequencing was done on a sample of blood. The receptors here all came from a human donor with ulcerative colitis or Crohn's disease, or a healthy co-twin of an affected twin (not recorded which). Each CDR3 is given with its conserved first and last residue.

15,TRBV5-8,TRBJ1-2,CASSRFEILGYGYTF
16,TRBV4-3,TRBJ1-1,CASSQGAGRMNTEAFF
15,TRBV5-6,TRBJ1-4,CASSQGASTNEKLFF
14,TRBV5-1,TRBJ1-1,CASSPMSRNTEAFF
16,TRBV19,TRBJ2-1,CASSAHRGLTYNEQFF
16,TRBV7-3,TRBJ1-1,CASSPSRQGAGGEAFF
16,TRBV19,TRBJ1-5,CASSIDAEAQNQPQHF
14,TRBV20-1,TRBJ2-5,CSAGAGTSDETQYF
17,TRBV4-1,TRBJ1-2,CASSHPPLRGDTYGYTF
15,TRBV3-1,TRBJ2-1,CASSRTSGGADEQFF
14,TRBV7-8,TRBJ2-1,CASSFRASYNEQFF
12,TRBV15,TRBJ2-1,CATSDRLAEQFF
17,TRBV20-1,TRBJ2-3,CSARCEGTPNCTDTQYF
13,TRBV29-1,TRBJ2-7,CSVEEVNSYEQYF
14,TRBV12-3/TRBV12-4,TRBJ1-4,CASSLSAGGGKLFF
16,TRBV9,TRBJ2-3,CASSVALAGKTDTQYF
16,TRBV5-1,TRBJ2-2,CASSLDWGRDTGELFF
15,TRBV30,TRBJ2-2,CAWSSRTSIPGELFF
18,TRBV11-2,TRBJ2-3,CASSVSSGTSGQTDTQYF
13,TRBV20-1,TRBJ1-6,CSASHGVNSPLHF
16,TRBV4-1,TRBJ2-1,CASSQNGRTAYNEQFF
12,TRBV10-3,TRBJ1-2,CAISEWGYGYTF
16,TRBV7-9,TRBJ2-1,CASSLEVVPAYNEQFF
14,TRBV4-2,TRBJ2-2,CASSQVAVAGELFF
12,TRBV7-9,TRBJ2-1,CASDLGYNEQFF
16,TRBV16,TRBJ2-7,CASSQQVGYGLYEQYF
14,TRBV7-6,TRBJ2-7,CASSLGDRVFEQYF
18,TRBV5-1,TRBJ1-4,CASTDSTGVNAANEKLFF
13,TRBV27,TRBJ1-3,CATKDISGNTIYF
16,TRBV15,TRBJ2-7,CATSTSPGTGSYEQYF
16,TRBV7-2,TRBJ2-1,CASSLASSGGIREQFF
15,TRBV7-2,TRBJ2-7,CASSLARDRGNEQYF
15,TRBV7-2,TRBJ2-1,CASSSTSGPYNEQFF
12,TRBV24-1,TRBJ2-1,CATSRGYNEQFF
18,TRBV7-6,TRBJ2-5,CASSFWVGTSGGQETQYF
16,TRBV7-2,TRBJ2-7,CASSFNSGGQTYEQYF
15,TRBV12-3/TRBV12-4,TRBJ2-7,CASSADGTGDYEQYF
19,TRBV11-2,TRBJ2-1,CASSYLKLQGWSSYNEQFF
20,TRBV20-1,TRBJ2-1,CSARRGLAGASSKYYNEQFF
15,TRBV20-1,TRBJ1-2,CSARAGTGALSGYTF
13,TRBV7-2,TRBJ2-2,CASSLVVAGELFF
15,TRBV7-8,TRBJ1-1,CASSLGGVGNTEAFF
12,TRBV28,TRBJ2-2,CASRRQGWELFF
16,TRBV7-8,TRBJ1-3,CASSSRGQGGGNTIYF
13,TRBV3-1,TRBJ2-2,CASSPQDAGELFF
15,TRBV7-2,TRBJ1-6,CASSPWGGPGAPLHF